This T cell receptor (beta chain) was identified during a study of blood T cell repertoires in COVID-19. Method: immunoSEQ multiplex PCR; TCRdb's copy keeps in-frame clones and lacks some. This table holds 300,000 or so clones, more than 75% found once. In germline, CDR1 is MDHEN, CDR2 SYDVKM. The V segment lost 5 bases and the J segment 6 bases; nucleotides outside the gene matches: 3. The CDR3 covers 12 residues. Concerning this clone itself: Other DNA sequences from this sample encode an identical CDR3 as well.

The V call is TRBV28, the J call TRBJ1-2; 7 nucleotides agree with TRBD1. The receptor was derived from a middle-aged man with active or convalescent COVID-19. Input material: peripheral blood. The CDR3 is CASSLTGNGYTF. The CDR3 coding sequence is TGTGCCAGCAGTCTGACAGGGAATGGCTACACCTTC.